This T cell receptor (beta chain) originates from a study of T cell changes during pregnancy in multiple sclerosis. Germline CDR1 reads SNHLY; CDR2 reads FYNNEI. J was trimmed by 1 base and V by 7 bases; bases with no gene match: 11. This CDR3 is 16 amino acids long. Clones were read by immunoSEQ multiplex PCR, and TCRdb kept only the in-frame ones, dropping some. The sample records some 40,000 clones, 93% being singletons. The rearrangement joins TRBV2 to TRBJ2-5; TRBD1 matches 8 bases. This sequence was found in a female donor with multiple sclerosis, enrolled in a pregnancy study. Material: CD4+ T cells from peripheral blood mononuclear cells, obtained in the first trimester of pregnancy. The CDR3 sequence is CASIRTGQVPQETQYF. CDR3 DNA: TGTGCCAGCATCCGGACGGGACAGGTCCCCCAAGAGACCCAGTACTTC.